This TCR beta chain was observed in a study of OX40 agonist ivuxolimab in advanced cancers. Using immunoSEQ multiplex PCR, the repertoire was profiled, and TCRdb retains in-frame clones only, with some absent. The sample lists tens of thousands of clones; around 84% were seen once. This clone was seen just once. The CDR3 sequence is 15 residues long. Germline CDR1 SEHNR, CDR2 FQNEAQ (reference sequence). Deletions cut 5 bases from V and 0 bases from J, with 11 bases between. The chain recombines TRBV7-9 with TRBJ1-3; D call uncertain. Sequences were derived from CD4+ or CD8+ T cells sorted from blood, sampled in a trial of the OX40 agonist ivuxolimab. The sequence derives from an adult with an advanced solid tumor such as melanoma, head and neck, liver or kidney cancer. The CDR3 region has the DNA TGTGCCAGCAGCACAACGGCGTTCTCTGGAAACACCATATATTTT. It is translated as CASSTTAFSGNTIYF. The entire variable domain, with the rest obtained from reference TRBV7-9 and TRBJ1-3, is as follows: DTGVSQNPRHKITKRGQNVTFRCDPISEHNRLYWYRQTLGQGPEFLTYFQNEAQLEKSRLLSDRFSAERPKGSFSTLEIQRTEQGDSAMYLCASSTTAFSGNTIYFGEGSWLTVV.